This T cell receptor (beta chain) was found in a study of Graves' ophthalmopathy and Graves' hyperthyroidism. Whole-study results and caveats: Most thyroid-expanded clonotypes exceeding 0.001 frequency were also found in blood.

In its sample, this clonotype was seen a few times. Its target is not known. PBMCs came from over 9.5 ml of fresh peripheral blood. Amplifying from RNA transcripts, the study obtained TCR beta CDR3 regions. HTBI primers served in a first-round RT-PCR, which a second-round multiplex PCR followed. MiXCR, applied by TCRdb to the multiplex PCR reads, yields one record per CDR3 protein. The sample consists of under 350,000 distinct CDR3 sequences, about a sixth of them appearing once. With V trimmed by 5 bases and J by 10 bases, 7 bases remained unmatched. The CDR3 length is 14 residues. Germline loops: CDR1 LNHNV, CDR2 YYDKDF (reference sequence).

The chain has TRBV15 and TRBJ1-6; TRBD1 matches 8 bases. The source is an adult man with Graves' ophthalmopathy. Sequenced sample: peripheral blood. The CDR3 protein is CATSRWTGNSPLHF. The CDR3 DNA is TGTGCCACCAGCCGATGGACAGGGAACTCACCCCTCCACTTT.